The 17 T cell receptor beta chains below come from one sample, sequenced in a study of shared clonotypes between healthy human individuals. Sequencing was performed with immunoSEQ multiplex PCR; in TCRdb, only in-frame clones are kept and a portion is missing. The table shows about 450,000 clones, with roughly 85% occurring only once. Sequenced input: PBMCs. These receptors all stem from a woman aged 40 to 50 in good health. Some clones in this sample may be carry-over from other donors' samples.

This chain links TRBV5-1 with TRBJ2-1; 10 bases line up with TRBD2. Trimming cost V 4 bases and J 5 bases; bases outside gene matches: 9. Germline V gene data show CDR1 as SGHRS and CDR2 as YFSETQ. The length of the CDR3 is 16 residues. The CDR3 spells CASSVRTSGENNEQFF. As DNA, the CDR3 is TGCGCCAGCAGCGTAAGGACTAGCGGAGAGAACAATGAGCAGTTCTTC.

This chain joins TRBV19 and TRBJ1-5; 7 nucleotides match TRBD1. V lost 5 bases and J lost 11; bases outside the gene matches: 9. The CDR3 is made up of 13 amino acids. Germline V gene lookup returns CDR1 LNHDA and CDR2 SQIVND (reference sequence). Written as DNA, the CDR3 is TGTGCCAGTAGTCCGGGACAGCCTTCGTCCCAGCATTTT. Protein: CASSPGQPSSQHF.

This clone appeared a single time. The V gene is TRBV5-4, the J gene TRBJ1-1, with D perhaps matching TRBD1 (5 bases). Germline V gives CDR1 SGHNT, CDR2 YYREEE (reference sequence). This CDR3 comprises 15 residues. V lost 1 base and J 3 bases, leaving 13 bases between the germline ends. This chain's CDR3 is CASSLSQGLDTEAFF. The CDR3 DNA reads as TGTGCCAGCAGCTTGTCCCAGGGATTGGACACTGAAGCTTTCTTT.

The rearrangement joins TRBV27 to TRBJ1-4, with D possibly matching TRBD1 (5 bases). Trimming stripped 6 bases from V and 0 bases from J, with 8 bases between. The CDR3 covers 14 residues. Germline CDR1 and CDR2: MNHEY and SMNVEV (reference sequence). Written as DNA, the CDR3 is TGTGCCAGCAGACCAGGGTCAACTAATGAAAAACTGTTTTTT. This encodes CASRPGSTNEKLFF.

V and J are TRBV6-1 and TRBJ2-3; TRBD2 agrees at 11 bases. V lost 4 bases, J lost 2 bases, and 5 bases stayed unmatched. CDR3 length equals 16 residues. Germline CDR1 is MNHNS and CDR2 is SASEGT. In DNA form, the CDR3 reads TGTGCCAGCAGTGTGGCTAGCGGGAGGTACACAGATACGCAGTATTTT. Residues: CASSVASGRYTDTQYF.

This clone was seen repeatedly, ten times or more. The genes are TRBV19 and TRBJ1-1, with D perhaps matching TRBD1 (6 bases). There are 14 residues in the CDR3. Germline lookup yields CDR1 LNHDA and CDR2 SQIVND (reference sequence). Trimming shortened V by 4 bases and J by 6 bases, and 15 bases separated the two germline ends. CDR3 region: CASSTQQGTAEAFF. For the CDR3, the DNA is TGTGCCAGTAGTACTCAACAGGGAACGGCTGAAGCTTTCTTT.

The chain uses TRBV5-1 and TRBJ2-5, with 10 bases that match TRBD2. The germline V gene has CDR1 SGHRS and CDR2 YFSETQ. The junction had 7 bases not matched to a gene; V was cut back by 0 bases and J by 5 bases. The CDR3 has 16 residues. CDR3 DNA sequence: TGCGCCAGCAGCTTGGGACTAGCGGGTATGGGGGAGACCCAGTACTTC. It is translated as CASSLGLAGMGETQYF.

As DNA, the CDR3 is TGCGCCAGCAGCCAAGATTGGGACGTCAATAACTATGGCTACACCTTC. Amino acid sequence: CASSQDWDVNNYGYTF. The chain has TRBV4-1 and TRBJ1-2; D might be TRBD1 (5 bases). The CDR3 is 16 residues long. V was shortened by 0 bases and J by 1 base, with 12 bases between the two germline ends. Germline V lookup: CDR1 MGHRA, CDR2 YSYEKL.

The chain couples TRBV11-2 to TRBJ2-1; possibly TRBD2 for D (5 bases). This CDR3 region has 12 residues. Per germline, CDR1 SGHAT and CDR2 FQNNGV. Trimming left V 5 bases short and J 5 bases short, with 7 bases between. This CDR3 reads CASSPRDNEQFF. The CDR3 region has the DNA TGTGCCAGCAGCCCGCGGGACAATGAGCAGTTCTTC.

The J gene is TRBJ1-5, the V gene TRBV29-1, with 8 positions matching TRBD1. The J segment lost 6 bases and the V segment lost 3 bases, leaving 13 bases of the junction unmatched. Germline CDR1 reads SQVTM; CDR2 reads ANQGSEA. The CDR3 covers 16 residues. The CDR3 protein is CSVESPNRGIGQPQHF. The CDR3 nucleotides read TGCAGCGTTGAGAGCCCCAACAGGGGGATAGGTCAGCCCCAGCATTTT.

The rearrangement joins TRBV5-8 to TRBJ1-2, with D possibly matching TRBD1 (5 bases). The CDR3 is 10 amino acids. Germline values: CDR1 SGHTS, CDR2 YDEGEE. V was pared by 3 bases and J by 14 bases, with 11 bases between. This CDR3 reads CASSYDRATF. The CDR3 bases are TGTGCCAGCAGCTACGACAGAGCGACCTTC.

The V call is TRBV6-1, the J call TRBJ2-5; D might be TRBD1 (5 bases). Germline V gene lookup returns CDR1 MNHNS and CDR2 SASEGT. V was cut by 4 bases and J by 4 bases, with 10 bases left in between. The CDR3 runs to 13 residues. The DNA for the CDR3 is TGTGCCAGCAGTGGGACAATCGGAGAGACCCAGTACTTC. It codes for CASSGTIGETQYF.

Only one count was recorded for this clone. The rearrangement joins TRBV7-2 to TRBJ2-5; D possibly corresponds to TRBD2 (7 bases). V lost 5 bases and J lost 2, with 18 bases in between. Germline V gene lookup returns CDR1 SGHTA and CDR2 FQGNSA. This CDR3 has 16 amino acids. This chain's CDR3 is CASSPWTVGGQETQYF. Written as DNA, the CDR3 is TGTGCCAGCAGCCCCTGGACAGTCGGGGGGCAAGAGACCCAGTACTTC.

The chain couples TRBV4-2 to TRBJ2-7, with D perhaps assigned TRBD1 or TRBD2 (5 bases each). Trimming pared 0 bases from V and 0 bases from J, leaving 12 bases between. Germline CDR1 reads LGHNA; CDR2 reads YNFKEQ. CDR3 length equals 16 residues. In DNA form, the CDR3 reads TGTGCCAGCAGCCAAGAAGGGGACGGAGCCTCCTACGAGCAGTACTTC. Its protein product is CASSQEGDGASYEQYF.

As regards this clone: This clone may be a read error of a much larger clone one base away. The genes are TRBV7-8 and TRBJ2-1; D remains ambiguous. The ends were cut back, 3 bases at V and 3 bases at J, with 3 bases in the middle. The CDR3 is 12 residues long. CDR1 and CDR2 from the germline V gene are SGHVS and FQNEAQ. DNA for the CDR3: TGTGCCAGCAGCTTCAACTACAATGAGCAGTTCTTC. Residues: CASSFNYNEQFF.

This clone is a singleton in its sample. V gene TRBV30 combines with J gene TRBJ2-2; D is undetermined. Germline-derived CDR1 and CDR2 are GTSNPN and SVGIG (reference sequence). This CDR3 spans 11 amino acids. Trimming left V 4 bases short and J 1 base short, with 1 base between. In DNA, the CDR3 is TGTGCCTGGAAGAACACCGGGGAGCTGTTTTTT. Protein sequence: CAWKNTGELFF.

The sample holds many counts of this clone. The chain links TRBV19 to TRBJ2-5, with 9 bases that match TRBD1. V gave up 5 bases and J gave up 5 bases; unmatched junction bases: 9. The CDR3 has 15 residues. CDR1 is LNHDA, CDR2 SQIVND, per germline (reference sequence). CDR3 sequence reads: CASSVPGQGSETQYF. The CDR3 bases are TGTGCCAGTAGTGTACCGGGACAGGGTTCCGAGACCCAGTACTTC.